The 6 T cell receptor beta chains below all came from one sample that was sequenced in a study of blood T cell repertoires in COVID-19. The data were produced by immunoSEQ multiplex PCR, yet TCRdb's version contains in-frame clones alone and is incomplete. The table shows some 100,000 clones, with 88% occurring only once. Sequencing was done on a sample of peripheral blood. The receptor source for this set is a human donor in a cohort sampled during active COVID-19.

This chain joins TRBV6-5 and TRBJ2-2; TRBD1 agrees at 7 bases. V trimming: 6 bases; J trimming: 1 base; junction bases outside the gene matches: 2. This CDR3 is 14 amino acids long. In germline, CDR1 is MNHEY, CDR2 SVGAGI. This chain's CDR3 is CASRRDRNTGELFF. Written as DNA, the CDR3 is TGTGCCAGCAGAAGGGACAGGAACACCGGGGAGCTGTTTTTT.

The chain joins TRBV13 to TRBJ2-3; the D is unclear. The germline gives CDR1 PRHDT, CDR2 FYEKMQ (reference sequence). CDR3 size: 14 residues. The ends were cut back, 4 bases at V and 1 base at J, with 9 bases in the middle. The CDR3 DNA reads TGTGCCAGCAGCTCGAAACGCGGCACAGATACGCAGTATTTT. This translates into CASSSKRGTDTQYF.

Here the CDR3 DNA reads TGTGCCAGCAGGAGGGCAGATAACACTGAAGCTTTCTTT. Amino acid sequence: CASRRADNTEAFF. The chain joins TRBV6-5 to TRBJ1-1; D gene ambiguous. Germline V gives CDR1 MNHEY, CDR2 SVGAGI. CDR3 length: 13 amino acids. V was trimmed by 6 bases and J by 2 bases, leaving 10 bases between them.

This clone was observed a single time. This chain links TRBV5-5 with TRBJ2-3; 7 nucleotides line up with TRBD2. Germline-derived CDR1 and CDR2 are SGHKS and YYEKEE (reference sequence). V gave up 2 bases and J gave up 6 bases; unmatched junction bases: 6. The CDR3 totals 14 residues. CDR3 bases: TGTGCCAGCAGCTTAGAGCGGGAACGGGATACGCAGTATTTT. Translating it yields CASSLERERDTQYF. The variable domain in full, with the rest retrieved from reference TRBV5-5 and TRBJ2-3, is DAGVTQSPTHLIKTRGQQVTLRCSPISGHKSVSWYQQVLGQGPQFIFQYYEKEERGRGNFPDRFSARQFPNYSSELNVNALLLGDSALYLCASSLERERDTQYFGPGTRLTVL.

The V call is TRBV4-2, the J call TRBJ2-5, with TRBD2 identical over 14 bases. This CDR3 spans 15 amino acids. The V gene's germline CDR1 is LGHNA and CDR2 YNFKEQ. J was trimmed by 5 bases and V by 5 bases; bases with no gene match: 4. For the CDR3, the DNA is TGTGCCAGCAGCAGGGGACTAGCGGGAGATGAGACCCAGTACTTC. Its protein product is CASSRGLAGDETQYF.

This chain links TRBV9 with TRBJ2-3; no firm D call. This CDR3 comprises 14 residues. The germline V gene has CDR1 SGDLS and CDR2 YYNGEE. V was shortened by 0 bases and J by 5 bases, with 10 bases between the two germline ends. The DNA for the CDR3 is TGTGCCAGCAGCGTAGATAGAATCGAAGATACGCAGTATTTT. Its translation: CASSVDRIEDTQYF.